The 25 T cell receptor beta chains listed next were all sequenced from one sample in a study of cytomegalovirus exposure and HLA in healthy donors. The PCR made use of 60 Vbeta and 13 Jbeta primers. Here immunoSEQ multiplex PCR was the method, and the copy in TCRdb shows in-frame clones only, minus some. The sample records some 150,000 clones, roughly 70% being singletons. Sequencing was performed on PBMCs. These receptors were obtained from a man in his thirties or forties in good health and CMV-seronegative.

This chain links TRBV6-1 with TRBJ1-4; maybe TRBD1 (5 bases). Germline V lookup: CDR1 MNHNS, CDR2 SASEGT. Trimming took off 8 bases at V and 7 bases at J, with 11 bases between the two ends. The CDR3 length is 12 residues. The CDR3 region has the DNA TGTGCCAGCGGCCCGGGGGTTGAAAAACTGTTTTTT. Translating gives CASGPGVEKLFF.

The chain is built from TRBV28 and TRBJ1-3; D possibly corresponds to TRBD1 (6 bases). The CDR3 has 13 amino acids. Germline V gene lookup returns CDR1 MDHEN and CDR2 SYDVKM. V lost 6 bases and J lost 5, with 11 bases in between. The CDR3 protein is CASSLTGRNTIYF. The DNA of the CDR3 is TGTGCCAGCAGCTTAACAGGGAGAAACACCATATATTTT.

This rearrangement joins TRBV7-2 to TRBJ1-6, with TRBD1 matching 8 bases. V dropped 1 base and J dropped 9; count of bases not matched to a gene: 8. Germline CDR1 and CDR2: SGHTA and FQGNSA. The CDR3 has 16 residues. The CDR3 DNA reads as TGTGCCAGCAGCTTAGATGGGACAGGTCTTCGTTCACCCCTCCACTTT. Translating it yields CASSLDGTGLRSPLHF.

This clone is a singleton in its sample. V and J are TRBV6-1 and TRBJ1-6; no clear D. The V gene's germline CDR1 is MNHNS and CDR2 SASEGT. CDR3 length: 15 amino acids. The V end was cut by 1 base, the J end by 5 bases, with 9 bases between. CDR3 protein: CASSEGPADNSPLHF. DNA of the CDR3: TGTGCCAGCAGTGAAGGGCCGGCGGATAATTCACCCCTCCACTTT.

For this clone: Distinct nucleotide sequences in the sample also encode this CDR3. The gene calls are TRBV10-3 and TRBJ1-2; 7 nucleotides agree with TRBD1. The V gene's germline CDR1 is ENHRY and CDR2 SYGVKD. V gave up 2 bases and J gave up 7 bases; unmatched junction bases: 7. This CDR3 spans 14 amino acids. The CDR3 bases are TGTGCCATCAGTGAGAGACAGGGAGTGGCTGGCTACACCTTC. Residues: CAISERQGVAGYTF.

The rearrangement uses TRBV7-2 and TRBJ2-4; perhaps TRBD2 as D (7 bases). The V gene lost 4 bases and the J gene lost 6 bases, with 19 bases spanning the gap. The length of the CDR3 is 16 residues. Germline V lookup: CDR1 SGHTA, CDR2 FQGNSA. The CDR3 sequence is CASSSGGGGVGNIQYF. CDR3 DNA sequence: TGTGCCAGCAGCTCAGGCGGCGGGGGCGTTGGAAACATTCAGTACTTC.

The CDR3 coding sequence is TGTGCCTGGAGACAGGGGCTGCAGCTGTTTTTT. It yields the protein CAWRQGLQLFF. The chain couples TRBV30 to TRBJ2-2; 7 bases match TRBD1. Trimming at V came to 3 bases and at J to 12 bases, leaving 4 bases not matched to a gene. The length of the CDR3 is 11 residues. The germline gives CDR1 GTSNPN, CDR2 SVGIG (reference sequence).

The chain employs TRBV6-5 and TRBJ2-5; D remains unclear. V was shortened by 4 bases and J by 1 base, with 13 bases between the two germline ends. This CDR3 is 15 amino acids long. CDR1 MNHEY and CDR2 SVGAGI come from the germline V gene. This CDR3 reads CASSLVTARQETQYF. The CDR3 region has the DNA TGTGCCAGCAGTTTAGTCACCGCCCGCCAAGAGACCCAGTACTTC.

V is TRBV28 and J is TRBJ2-2; TRBD1 is a possible D gene (6 bases). Germline V gene sequence: CDR1 MDHEN, CDR2 SYDVKM. V was trimmed by 2 bases and J by 5 bases, leaving 12 bases between them. This CDR3 contains 15 residues. The CDR3 here is CASSLPQGWTGELFF. The CDR3 region has the DNA TGTGCCAGCAGTTTACCGCAGGGGTGGACCGGGGAGCTGTTTTTT.

The CDR3 sequence is CASSGTGGGNYNSPLHF. The CDR3 DNA reads TGCGCCAGCAGCGGGACAGGGGGAGGAAACTATAATTCACCCCTCCACTTT. The chain uses TRBV5-1 and TRBJ1-6, with 11 nucleotides matching TRBD1. Germline V CDR1 and CDR2: SGHRS, YFSETQ. The CDR3 contains 17 residues. V lost 4 bases and J lost 3; bases outside the gene matches: 6.

The table lists this clone with a count of one. CDR3 sequence: CASSPGQAGNTIYF. The CDR3 nucleotides read TGTGCCAGCAGCCCTGGACAGGCTGGAAACACCATATATTTT. The rearrangement links TRBV27 to TRBJ1-3, with 7 positions matching TRBD1. The germline V gene has CDR1 MNHEY and CDR2 SMNVEV (reference sequence). This CDR3 is built from 14 residues. Losses at the gene ends were 6 bases for V and 2 bases for J; bases not matched to a gene: 4.

This chain connects TRBV28 to TRBJ1-2; D remains ambiguous. Germline CDR1 MDHEN, CDR2 SYDVKM. The CDR3 spans 15 residues. The V end lost 2 bases, the J end lost 2 bases, and 12 bases lay between the germline ends. The CDR3 reads CASSLGFGRNYGYTF. CDR3 in DNA: TGTGCCAGCAGTTTAGGTTTCGGTCGGAACTATGGCTACACCTTC.

This clone has more than one count but fewer than ten. V gene TRBV7-2 combines with J gene TRBJ1-1; D gene unclear. Germline V gene lookup returns CDR1 SGHTA and CDR2 FQGNSA. The V end lost 5 bases, the J end lost 0 bases, and 16 bases lay between the germline ends. This CDR3 has 16 amino acids. The CDR3 nucleotides are TGTGCCAGCAGCGCCCTTGGTGGCAGGCTGAACACTGAAGCTTTCTTT. Translated, it gives CASSALGGRLNTEAFF.

The CDR3: CASSFTGTPNQPQHF. In DNA, the CDR3 is TGTGCCAGCAGTTTCACCGGGACACCGAATCAGCCCCAGCATTTT. The chain couples TRBV6-1 to TRBJ1-5; tentative D call: TRBD1 (6 bases). Per the germline V gene, CDR1 is MNHNS and CDR2 is SASEGT. The length of the CDR3 is 15 residues. Between the trimmed V and J ends, which lost 5 bases and 4 bases, there was a span of 15 bases.

The gene calls are TRBV7-9 and TRBJ1-3, with D hard to call. The V gene's germline CDR1 is SEHNR and CDR2 FQNEAQ (reference sequence). V was pared by 8 bases and J by 2 bases, with 13 bases between. The CDR3 consists of 14 residues. The CDR3: CASGGQSPGNTIYF. The CDR3 nucleotides are TGTGCCAGCGGCGGCCAGAGCCCTGGAAACACCATATATTTT.

This clone has only one observation. This chain links TRBV18 with TRBJ2-7, with a weak D call TRBD1 (6 bases). This CDR3 has 12 amino acids. V gave up 1 base and J gave up 6 bases, with 7 bases separating them. Germline V lookup: CDR1 KGHSH, CDR2 LQKENI. The CDR3 region is CASSPRTVEQYF. CDR3 bases: TGTGCCAGCTCACCACGGACAGTCGAGCAGTACTTC.

The genes are TRBV5-6 and TRBJ2-7; TRBD1 might be the D (6 bases). The V end lost 2 bases, the J end lost 4 bases, and 10 bases lay between the germline ends. The length of the CDR3 is 13 residues. Germline CDR1 is SGHDT and CDR2 is YYEEEE. The DNA for the CDR3 is TGTGCCAGCAGCTTACAGGGAAATTACGAGCAGTACTTC. This gives the protein CASSLQGNYEQYF.

This clone was counted only a few times. The junction differs from germline at one of its ends, possibly a read error. The CDR3 DNA reads TGTGCCAGCAGTTTAGAACAGGGGGCAAACTATGGCTACACCTTC. Its translation: CASSLEQGANYGYTF. This chain connects TRBV7-8 to TRBJ1-2; 9 nucleotides agree with TRBD1. The CDR3 length is 15 residues. The V gene's germline CDR1 is SGHVS and CDR2 FQNEAQ.

The chain joins TRBV2 to TRBJ2-7; 7 bases line up with TRBD1. The germline gives CDR1 SNHLY, CDR2 FYNNEI. The CDR3 runs 13 residues. J was trimmed by 2 bases and V by 9 bases; bases with no gene match: 7. CDR3 coding DNA: TGTGCCAGTGACAGGGAATCGACCTACGAGCAGTACTTC. It is translated as CASDRESTYEQYF.

The sample holds a few counts of this clone. The V gene is TRBV28, the J gene TRBJ2-2; maybe TRBD1 (5 bases). V was cut by 6 bases and J by 1 base, with 9 bases left in between. The CDR3 has 14 amino acids. Looked up from germline, CDR1 is MDHEN and CDR2 is SYDVKM. As DNA, the CDR3 is TGTGCCAGCAGCCAGGACAAGAACACCGGGGAGCTGTTTTTT. Its protein is CASSQDKNTGELFF.

The chain uses TRBV7-9 and TRBJ2-1; D is perhaps TRBD1 (5 bases). In germline, CDR1 is SEHNR, CDR2 FQNEAQ (reference sequence). The CDR3 is 13 amino acids. V dropped 6 bases and J dropped 4 bases, with 10 bases sitting between them. In nucleotides, the CDR3 is TGTGCCAGCAGTTCCACAGGTTACAATGAGCAGTTCTTC. Translation gives CASSSTGYNEQFF.

The rearrangement uses TRBV5-1 and TRBJ1-1, with D tentatively TRBD1 (6 bases). Per the germline V gene, CDR1 is SGHRS and CDR2 is YFSETQ. Trimming shortened V by 5 bases and J by 4 bases, and 18 bases separated the two germline ends. The CDR3 loop spans 15 amino acids. DNA of the CDR3: TGCGCCAGCAGACGGGGGCCGGGGGGTGGCACTGAAGCTTTCTTT. Its translation: CASRRGPGGGTEAFF.

The genes are TRBV5-1 and TRBJ2-4, with D possibly being TRBD1 (5 bases). CDR1 SGHRS and CDR2 YFSETQ come from the germline V gene. Trimming took 4 bases from V and 7 from J, leaving 18 bases between them. The CDR3 length is 15 residues. The CDR3 protein is CASSPTLGQANIQYF. The CDR3 bases are TGCGCCAGCAGCCCTACGCTAGGACAAGCCAACATTCAGTACTTC. Filled out from reference TRBV5-1 and TRBJ2-4, the complete variable domain reads KAGVTQTPRYLIKTRGQQVTLSCSPISGHRSVSWYQQTPGQGLQFLFEYFSETQRNKGNFPGRFSGRQFSNSRSEMNVSTLELGDSALYLCASSPTLGQANIQYFGAGTRLSVL.

This clone came up a few times. At one of its ends the junction is not consistent with the germline gene, which may arise from a read error. V gene TRBV30 combines with J gene TRBJ2-3; 8 bases agree with TRBD2. The germline V gene has CDR1 GTSNPN and CDR2 SVGIG (reference sequence). The CDR3 contains 15 residues. In nucleotides, the CDR3 is TGTGCCTTGAGTGTAGCCGGGGGGGGGACAGATACGCAGTATTTT. This encodes CALSVAGGGTDTQYF.

This clone was detected only once. The genes are TRBV5-1 and TRBJ2-1, with D possibly being TRBD2 (6 bases). This CDR3 comprises 15 residues. Germline V lookup: CDR1 SGHRS, CDR2 YFSETQ. The V gene lost 4 bases and the J gene lost 5 bases, with 16 bases spanning the gap. The CDR3 nucleotides read TGCGCCAGCAGCCAGGACACGGGGGACCACAATGAGCAGTTCTTC. This gives the protein CASSQDTGDHNEQFF.